This T cell receptor beta chain was observed in a study of cytomegalovirus exposure and HLA in healthy donors. Study as a whole: An earlier analysis identified under 130 million unique TCR beta sequences in about 170 million T cells. Study-wide results and limits: TCR beta chain V- and J-gene trimming was linked, in a later analysis, to a missense variant in DCLRE1C. Another analysis was done later, and it associated approximately 15,000 TCR beta sequences with HLA alleles at 0.05 false discovery rate.

J gave up 7 bases and V 2 bases, and 6 bases lay outside the gene matches. The germline gives CDR1 SGHTA, CDR2 FQGNSA. The CDR3 has 15 amino acids. To note about this clone: Antigen: not known.

All the people who gave samples were healthy bone marrow donors. The PCR employed 60 Vbeta primers together with 13 Jbeta primers. Here immunoSEQ multiplex PCR was the method, and the copy in TCRdb shows in-frame clones only, minus some. Here the sample spans some 170,000 clones, about four fifths being singletons. The V call is TRBV7-2, the J call TRBJ1-4, with 8 bases aligning to TRBD1. The clonotype was recovered from a man over 45 in good health and CMV-seropositive. Sequencing used PBMCs. Written as DNA, the CDR3 is TGTGCCAGCAGCTTAACCGGGACAGGCGCTGAAAAACTGTTTTTT. Its protein product is CASSLTGTGAEKLFF.